Presented here are 20 T cell receptor beta chains from one specimen sequenced in a study of T cells in Graves' hyperthyroidism and ophthalmopathy. Amplification yielded TCR beta CDR3 regions, with RNA transcripts as the source. During a first-round RT-PCR of the TCR CDR3, the HTBI primer set was used. TCRdb re-derived calls from the multiplex PCR reads in MiXCR, one entry per CDR3 protein. The sample holds roughly 170,000 distinct CDR3 sequences; about 18% are singletons and the top ten take 25% to 30%. Sequencing used blood. All receptors derive from a woman in her 50s with Graves' hyperthyroidism.

Many counts were recorded for this clonotype. CDR3 sequence: CATSRGVGDGYGYTF. CDR3 in DNA: TGTGCCACCAGCAGAGGTGTGGGGGACGGCTATGGCTACACCTTC. This chain connects TRBV15 to TRBJ1-2; weak D call: TRBD1 (5 bases). Trimming took off 1 base at V and 4 bases at J, with 13 bases between the two ends. The length of the CDR3 is 15 residues. Germline CDR1 reads LNHNV; CDR2 reads YYDKDF (reference sequence).

This clonotype was detected ten times or more. The chain joins TRBV27 to TRBJ2-5, with D unresolved. The CDR3 is 15 amino acids. Deletions cut 0 bases from V and 5 bases from J, with 13 bases between. Germline CDR1 reads MNHEY; CDR2 reads SMNVEV (reference sequence). The CDR3 spells CASSLSSWSRETQYF. For the CDR3, the DNA is TGTGCCAGCAGTTTATCCAGTTGGAGCAGGGAGACCCAGTACTTC.

The rearrangement uses TRBV6-1 and TRBJ1-1; tentatively, D is TRBD1 (5 bases). Per the germline V gene, CDR1 is MNHNS and CDR2 is SASEGT. The V gene lost 7 bases and the J gene lost 0 bases, with 12 bases spanning the gap. This CDR3 has 14 residues. The CDR3 DNA sequence: TGTGCCAGCACTCCCGGGACTATGAACACTGAAGCTTTCTTT. The encoded protein is CASTPGTMNTEAFF.

This clonotype was counted at least ten times. The chain joins TRBV7-3 to TRBJ2-7, with D perhaps matching TRBD1 (6 bases). CDR1 is SGHTA, CDR2 FQGTGA, per germline. V was shortened by 5 bases and J by 4 bases, with 15 bases between the two germline ends. The CDR3 spans 14 residues. The CDR3 nucleotides are TGTGCCAGCAGCCCAGGGGTTTCCTCTTACGAGCAGTACTTC. This encodes CASSPGVSSYEQYF.

This clonotype was seen ten or more times. One end of the junction varies from germline; a read error may be responsible. The V call is TRBV29-1, the J call TRBJ1-1; D might be TRBD1 (5 bases). CDR1 and CDR2 from the germline V gene are SQVTM and ANQGSEA. The CDR3 length is 13 residues. The CDR3: CSVATGDLPVNLF. CDR3 nucleotide sequence: TGCAGCGTTGCAACGGGGGACCTCCCGGTGAATCTCTTT.

This clonotype showed up many times. This chain uses TRBV20-1 with TRBJ1-1, with D perhaps matching TRBD1 (5 bases). This CDR3 has 13 residues. V was cut by 6 bases and J by 7 bases, with 18 bases left in between. From germline, CDR1 is DFQATT and CDR2 SNEGSKA (reference sequence). The CDR3 coding sequence is TGCAGTGCCCCGGGACGGAGCATACTTGAAGCTTTCTTT. This gives the protein CSAPGRSILEAFF.

The table lists this clonotype with many counts. The rearrangement joins TRBV6-1 to TRBJ2-5; perhaps TRBD1 as D (5 bases). V lost 6 bases and J 7 bases, leaving 12 bases between the germline ends. This CDR3 is 12 amino acids long. Germline CDR1 and CDR2: MNHNS and SASEGT. The CDR3 nucleotides read TGTGCCAGCAGGGGGCCAACGGGGACCCAGTACTTC. It encodes CASRGPTGTQYF.

Many counts were recorded for this clonotype. The rearrangement links TRBV12-3 or TRBV12-4 to TRBJ2-1, with D perhaps TRBD1 (5 bases). This CDR3 region has 15 residues. The V gene lost 3 bases and the J gene lost 3 bases, with 12 bases spanning the gap. CDR3 sequence (DNA): TGTGCCAGCAGTTTCGCAGGGCGAGGCTACAATGAGCAGTTCTTC. This encodes CASSFAGRGYNEQFF.

The rearrangement uses TRBV5-1 and TRBJ2-5; 7 nucleotides line up with TRBD2. Germline assignment: CDR1 SGHRS and CDR2 YFSETQ. This CDR3 is 17 amino acids long. V shed 0 bases, J shed 2 bases, and the junction held 10 bases outside the gene matches. CDR3 nucleotide sequence: TGCGCCAGCAGCTTGGAGCGACTAGCCGGGAGACAAGAGACCCAGTACTTC. It specifies CASSLERLAGRQETQYF. Filled out from reference TRBV5-1 and TRBJ2-5, the complete variable domain reads KAGVTQTPRYLIKTRGQQVTLSCSPISGHRSVSWYQQTPGQGLQFLFEYFSETQRNKGNFPGRFSGRQFSNSRSEMNVSTLELGDSALYLCASSLERLAGRQETQYFGPGTRLLVL.

This clonotype is deemed medium-sized. J is TRBJ2-1 and V is TRBV6-1; no clear D gene. The ends were cut back, 5 bases at V and 0 bases at J, with 14 bases in the middle. Germline-derived CDR1 and CDR2 are MNHNS and SASEGT. The CDR3 runs to 16 residues. CDR3 amino acids: CASSSLGRHSYNEQFF. In nucleotides, the CDR3 is TGTGCCAGCAGTTCTCTTGGACGTCACTCCTACAATGAGCAGTTCTTC.

This clonotype occurred many times. The chain has TRBV28 and TRBJ2-4; D gene ambiguous. The CDR3 runs 14 residues. V lost 2 bases and J lost 7, with 12 bases in between. Germline V lookup: CDR1 MDHEN, CDR2 SYDVKM. The CDR3 sequence: CASSLTGQWNIQYF. The CDR3 DNA follows: TGTGCCAGCAGTTTAACGGGCCAGTGGAACATTCAGTACTTC.

This clonotype was seen many times. This chain connects TRBV7-2 to TRBJ2-7; no firm D call. V was pared by 2 bases and J by 4 bases, with 6 bases between. This CDR3 has 12 residues. CDR1 is SGHTA and CDR2 is FQGNSA in the germline V gene. The CDR3: CASSLSFYEQYF. For the CDR3, the DNA is TGTGCCAGCAGCTTAAGCTTTTACGAGCAGTACTTC.

This clonotype was seen many times. The rearrangement joins TRBV19 to TRBJ1-4; 7 nucleotides match TRBD1. In germline, CDR1 is LNHDA, CDR2 SQIVND (reference sequence). The CDR3 extends over 15 amino acids. With 5 bases clipped from V and 7 bases from J, the junction kept 10 bases outside the gene matches. The DNA for the CDR3 is TGTGCCAGTAGTCGCGATGACAGGGTCACTGAAAAACTGTTTTTT. Translation: CASSRDDRVTEKLFF.

The chain is built from TRBV6-1 and TRBJ2-4; a possible D gene is TRBD2 (5 bases). Germline CDR1 reads MNHNS; CDR2 reads SASEGT. The V end lost 7 bases, the J end lost 0 bases, and 19 bases lay between the germline ends. The CDR3 extends over 17 amino acids. This CDR3 reads CASTTSGIRVAKNIQYF. The CDR3 coding sequence is TGTGCCAGCACTACCTCGGGGATCAGAGTAGCCAAAAACATTCAGTACTTC.

This clonotype was seen many times. The gene calls are TRBV12-3 or TRBV12-4 and TRBJ2-7; 8 nucleotides agree with TRBD1. This CDR3 is 15 amino acids long. V lost 3 bases, J lost 6 bases, and 10 bases stayed unmatched. The CDR3 loop reads CASSFSARGLAEQYF. CDR3 DNA: TGTGCCAGCAGTTTTTCGGCCAGGGGGCTCGCCGAGCAGTACTTC.

Worth noting for this clonotype: A junction end diverges from the germline sequence, so it may reflect a read error. The V gene is TRBV7-9, the J gene TRBJ2-2; perhaps TRBD1 as D (5 bases). Germline CDR1 SEHNR, CDR2 FQNEAQ (reference sequence). This CDR3 has 12 amino acids. The CDR3 protein is CARGQDTRELFF. CDR3 bases: TGTGCCAGGGGGCAGGACACCAGGGAGCTGTTTTTT.

The chain recombines TRBV10-3 with TRBJ2-7; a weak D match, TRBD2 (6 bases). CDR3 length: 14 amino acids. The germline CDR1 and CDR2 sequences are ENHRY and SYGVKD. Trimming stripped 3 bases from V and 3 bases from J, with 12 bases between. CDR3 protein: CAISERDSLYEQYF. CDR3 coding DNA: TGTGCCATCAGTGAAAGGGACTCTCTCTACGAGCAGTACTTC.

This clonotype was seen repeatedly, ten times or more. This chain uses TRBV5-1 with TRBJ2-1, with 10 bases matching TRBD2. The CDR3 length is 17 residues. Germline CDR1 is SGHRS and CDR2 is YFSETQ. With V trimmed by 4 bases and J by 5 bases, 12 bases remained unmatched. The CDR3 loop reads CASSISRLAGNHNEQFF. The CDR3 nucleotides read TGCGCCAGCAGCATTAGTCGACTAGCGGGCAATCACAATGAGCAGTTCTTC.

The table lists this clonotype with a few counts. The genes are TRBV5-1 and TRBJ1-1, with 8 bases lining up with TRBD1. Unmatched junction bases numbered 7, after V lost 3 bases and J lost 3 bases. This CDR3 spans 15 amino acids. Germline assignment: CDR1 SGHRS and CDR2 YFSETQ. CDR3 protein: CASSYGTGTDTEAFF. The CDR3 DNA sequence: TGCGCCAGCAGCTATGGGACAGGTACGGACACTGAAGCTTTCTTT.

There are many counts of this clonotype. This CDR3 reads CASSQDLRGDRGNEQFF. CDR3 sequence (DNA): TGCGCCAGCAGCCAAGACCTACGTGGGGACAGGGGGAATGAGCAGTTCTTC. This chain joins TRBV4-3 and TRBJ2-1; TRBD1 matches 11 bases. The CDR3 loop spans 17 amino acids. V lost 0 bases and J lost 7; bases outside the gene matches: 8. Germline CDR1 reads LGHNA; CDR2 reads YSLEER.